This T cell receptor beta chain appears in the sequencing data of a study of blood T cell repertoires in COVID-19. Sequencing was performed with immunoSEQ multiplex PCR; in TCRdb, only in-frame clones are kept and a portion is missing. The sample has about 100,000 clones, roughly 70% seen once; the top ten hold 1.5% to 2%. The CDR3 loop spans 16 amino acids. Germline V gene data show CDR1 as SGHNT and CDR2 as YENEEA. Trimming took 5 bases from V and 4 from J; bases not matched to a gene: 4. V and J are TRBV11-3 and TRBJ2-1; 14 bases line up with TRBD2. Sequencing used peripheral blood. The TCR comes from a woman between 40 and 50 years old with acute or convalescent COVID-19. CDR3 nucleotide sequence: TGTGCCAGCAGCCGAGGGACTAGCGGGGGTTACAATGAGCAGTTCTTC. Protein sequence: CASSRGTSGGYNEQFF.